The present TCR beta chain was sequenced within a study of shared clonotypes between healthy human individuals. A word on this clone: Its antigen is unidentified.

Findings of the study overall: Sharing across four donors was highest in naive CD4 (approximately 5%) and lowest in memory CD8 (approximately 0.4%).

Sequenced by immunoSEQ multiplex PCR; TCRdb stores in-frame clones only, minus some. Of 300,000 to 400,000 clones detected, roughly 80% appear once; the ten largest clones hold under 11%. The sequence derives from a man aged 25-45 years in good health. The source material was memory CD4+ T cells sorted from blood. Subset denoted: CD45RA-negative fraction.

DNA for the CDR3: TGTGCCAGCACCAAAGAGATTACAGATACGCAGTATTTT. Translated, it gives CASTKEITDTQYF. The rearrangement links TRBV5-4 to TRBJ2-3; D is unresolved. Between the trimmed V and J ends, which lost 6 bases and 3 bases, there was a span of 11 bases. The CDR3 runs to 13 residues. Germline V gene data show CDR1 as SGHNT and CDR2 as YYREEE (reference sequence). The full variable domain, rest sourced from reference TRBV5-4 and TRBJ2-3, is ETGVTQSPTHLIKTRGQQVTLRCSSQSGHNTVSWYQQALGQGPQFIFQYYREEENGRGNFPPRFSGLQFPNYSSELNVNALELDDSALYLCASTKEITDTQYFGPGTRLTVL.